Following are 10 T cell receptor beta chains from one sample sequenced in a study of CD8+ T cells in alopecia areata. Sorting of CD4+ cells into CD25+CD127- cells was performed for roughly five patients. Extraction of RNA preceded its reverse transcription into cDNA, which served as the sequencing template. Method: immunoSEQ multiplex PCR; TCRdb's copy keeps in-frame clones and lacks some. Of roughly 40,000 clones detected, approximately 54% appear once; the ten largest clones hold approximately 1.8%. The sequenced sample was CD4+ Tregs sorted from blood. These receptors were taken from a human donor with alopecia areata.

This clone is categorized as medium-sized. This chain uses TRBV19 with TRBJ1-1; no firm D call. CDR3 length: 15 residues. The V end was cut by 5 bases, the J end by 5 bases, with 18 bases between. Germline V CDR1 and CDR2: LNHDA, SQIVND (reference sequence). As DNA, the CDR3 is TGTGCCAGTAGTCCCCAACAGCGGCTGAGGACTGAAGCTTTCTTT. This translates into CASSPQQRLRTEAFF.

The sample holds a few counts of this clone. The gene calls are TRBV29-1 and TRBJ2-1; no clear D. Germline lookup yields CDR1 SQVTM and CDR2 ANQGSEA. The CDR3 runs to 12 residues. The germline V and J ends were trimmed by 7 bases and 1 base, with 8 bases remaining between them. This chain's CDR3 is CSARRSYNEQFF. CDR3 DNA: TGCAGCGCTCGTAGATCCTACAATGAGCAGTTCTTC.

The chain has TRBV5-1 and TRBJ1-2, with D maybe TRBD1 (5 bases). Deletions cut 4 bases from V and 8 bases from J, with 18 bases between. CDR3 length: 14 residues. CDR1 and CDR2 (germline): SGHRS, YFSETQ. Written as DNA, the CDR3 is TGCGCCAGCAGCACCTACTCCACAGGATCAGGCTACACCTTC. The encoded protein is CASSTYSTGSGYTF.

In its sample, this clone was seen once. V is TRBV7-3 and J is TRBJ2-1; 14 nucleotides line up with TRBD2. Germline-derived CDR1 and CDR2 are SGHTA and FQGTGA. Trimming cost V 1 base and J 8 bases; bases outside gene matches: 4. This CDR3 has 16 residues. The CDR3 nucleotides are TGTGCCAGCAGCTTAATTGGGACTAGCGGGAGATATGAGCAGTTCTTC. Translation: CASSLIGTSGRYEQFF.

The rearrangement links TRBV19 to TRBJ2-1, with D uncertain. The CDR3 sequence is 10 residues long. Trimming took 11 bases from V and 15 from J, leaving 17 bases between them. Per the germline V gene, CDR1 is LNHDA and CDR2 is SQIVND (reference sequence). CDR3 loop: CALVPLRPFF. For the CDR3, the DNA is TGTGCCCTGGTACCCCTAAGGCCGTTCTTC.

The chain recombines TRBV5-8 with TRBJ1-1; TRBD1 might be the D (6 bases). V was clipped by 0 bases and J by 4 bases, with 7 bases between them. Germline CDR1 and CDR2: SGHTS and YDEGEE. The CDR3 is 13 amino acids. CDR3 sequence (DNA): TGTGCCAGCAGCTTGGGGGGGCTCACTGAAGCTTTCTTT. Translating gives CASSLGGLTEAFF.

The CDR3, as DNA: TGTGCCAGCAGCCCAGCGGTAGCAGCTGGGGGGCCCCAGCATTTT. This codes for CASSPAVAAGGPQHF. The chain carries TRBV7-2 and TRBJ1-5; D is possibly TRBD1 (5 bases). The CDR3 covers 15 residues. Germline CDR1 SGHTA, CDR2 FQGNSA. V lost 5 bases and J 9 bases, leaving 20 bases between the germline ends.

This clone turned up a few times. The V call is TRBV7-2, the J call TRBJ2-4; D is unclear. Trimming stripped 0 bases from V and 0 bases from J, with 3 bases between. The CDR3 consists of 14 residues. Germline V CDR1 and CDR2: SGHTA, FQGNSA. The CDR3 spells CASSLAVAKNIQYF. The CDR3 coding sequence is TGTGCCAGCAGCTTAGCGGTAGCCAAAAACATTCAGTACTTC.

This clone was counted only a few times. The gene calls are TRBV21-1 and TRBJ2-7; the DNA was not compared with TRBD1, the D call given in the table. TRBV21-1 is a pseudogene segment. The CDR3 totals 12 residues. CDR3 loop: CASSKDNYEQYF. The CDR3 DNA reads TGTGCCAGCAGCAAAGACAACTACGAGCAGTACTTC.

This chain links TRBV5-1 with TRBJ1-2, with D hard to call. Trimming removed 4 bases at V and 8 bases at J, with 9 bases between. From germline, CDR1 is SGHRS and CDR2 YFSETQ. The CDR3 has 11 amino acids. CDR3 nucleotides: TGCGCCAGCAGCGACATAGGAGGCTACACCTTC. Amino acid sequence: CASSDIGGYTF.